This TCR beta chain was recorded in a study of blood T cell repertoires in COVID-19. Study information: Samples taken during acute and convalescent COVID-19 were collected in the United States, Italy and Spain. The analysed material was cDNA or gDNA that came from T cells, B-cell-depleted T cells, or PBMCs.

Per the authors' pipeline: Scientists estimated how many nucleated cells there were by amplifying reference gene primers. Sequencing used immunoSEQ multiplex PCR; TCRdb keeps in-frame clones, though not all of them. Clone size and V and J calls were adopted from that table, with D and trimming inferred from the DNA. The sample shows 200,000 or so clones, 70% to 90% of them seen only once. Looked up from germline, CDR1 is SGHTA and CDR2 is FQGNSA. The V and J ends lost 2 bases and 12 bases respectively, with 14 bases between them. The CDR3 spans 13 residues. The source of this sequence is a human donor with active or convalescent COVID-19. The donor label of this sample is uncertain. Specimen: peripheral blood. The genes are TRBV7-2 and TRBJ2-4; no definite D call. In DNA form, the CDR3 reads TGTGCCAGCAGCTTATCCCACCGAGAGGCTCAGTACTTC. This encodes CASSLSHREAQYF.